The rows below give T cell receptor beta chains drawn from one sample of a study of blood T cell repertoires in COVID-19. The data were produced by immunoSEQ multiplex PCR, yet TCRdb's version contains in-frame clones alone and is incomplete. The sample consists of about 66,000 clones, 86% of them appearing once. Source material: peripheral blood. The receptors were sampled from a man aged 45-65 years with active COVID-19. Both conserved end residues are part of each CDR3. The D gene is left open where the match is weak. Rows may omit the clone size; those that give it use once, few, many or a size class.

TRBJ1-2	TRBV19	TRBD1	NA	TGCGCCAGTAGTACCGGGACAGGGTATGGCTACACCTTC	CASSTGTGYGYTF
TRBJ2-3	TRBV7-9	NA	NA	TGTGCCAGCAGCTTAGCGGAGGGGGCGGATACGCAGTATTTT	CASSLAEGADTQYF
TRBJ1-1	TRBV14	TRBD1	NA	TGTGCCAGCAGTCAGGGACAGGGGAGGTGGACTGAAGCTTTCTTT	CASSQGQGRWTEAFF
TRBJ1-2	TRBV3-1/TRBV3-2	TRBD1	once	TGTGCCAGCAGCCAGGGTTGGACAGGGCCATCTCACTACTATGGCTACACCTTC	CASSQGWTGPSHYYGYTF
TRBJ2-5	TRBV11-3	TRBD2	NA	TGTGCCAGCAGCTTAGGCGGGAGTAGAATGGAGACCCAGTACTTC	CASSLGGSRMETQYF
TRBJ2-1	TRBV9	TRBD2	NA	TGTGCCAGCAGCGGGACTAGCGGGAACTACAATGAGCAGTTCTTC	CASSGTSGNYNEQFF
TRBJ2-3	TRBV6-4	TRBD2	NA	TGTGCCAGCAGTGACTCGATCACTAGCGGGGGGGGAACAGATACGCAGTATTTT	CASSDSITSGGGTDTQYF
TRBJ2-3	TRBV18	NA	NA	TGTGCCAGCTCACGGGCCGTAAACACAGATACGCAGTATTTT	CASSRAVNTDTQYF
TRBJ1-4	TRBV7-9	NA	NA	TGTGCCAGCAGCGCGGGGAGAGCAACTAATGAAAAACTGTTTTTT	CASSAGRATNEKLFF
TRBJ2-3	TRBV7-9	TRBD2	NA	TGTGCCAGCAGCTCGACGCGGACTAGCGGCAACACAGATACGCAGTATTTT	CASSSTRTSGNTDTQYF
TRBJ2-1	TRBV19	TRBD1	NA	TGTGCCAGTAGGTCTGGGACAGGGGCTAACAATGAGCAGTTCTTC	CASRSGTGANNEQFF
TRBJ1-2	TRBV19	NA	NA	TGTGCCAGTAGTCCCCCCGCAGCTAACTATGGCTACACCTTC	CASSPPAANYGYTF
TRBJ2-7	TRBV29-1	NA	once	TGCAGCGTTGAAGCCCCACGGTTTGGGCAGTACTTC	CSVEAPRFGQYF
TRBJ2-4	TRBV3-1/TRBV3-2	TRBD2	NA	TGTGCCAGCAGCCGGACGGGACTAGACAACATACCCGGGACCAAAAACATTCAGTACTTC	CASSRTGLDNIPGTKNIQYF
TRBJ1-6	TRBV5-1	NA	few	TGCGCCAGCAGCACGGGACAACGTAATTCACCCCTCCACTTT	CASSTGQRNSPLHF
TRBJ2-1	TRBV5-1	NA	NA	TGCGCCAGCAGCACCAGAAATTACAATGAGCAGTTCTTC	CASSTRNYNEQFF
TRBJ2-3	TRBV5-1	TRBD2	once	TGCGCCAGCAGCTTCCGACTAGCGGGGGACACAGATACGCAGTATTTT	CASSFRLAGDTDTQYF
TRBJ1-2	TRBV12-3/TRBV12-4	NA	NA	TGTGCCAGCAGCACACACGGGAGGTATGGCTACACCTTC	CASSTHGRYGYTF
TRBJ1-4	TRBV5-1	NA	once	TGCGCCAGCAGCCTTGGCGGGCAGCTCTCTGAAAAACTGTTTTTT	CASSLGGQLSEKLFF
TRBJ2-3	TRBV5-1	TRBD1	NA	TGCGCCAGCAGCTTGGTTTCGGACAGGGCGCCCGTGACGCAGTATTTT	CASSLVSDRAPVTQYF
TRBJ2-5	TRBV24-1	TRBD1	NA	TGTGCCACCAGTGACCCCACAGGGGGCCAAGAGACCCAGTACTTC	CATSDPTGGQETQYF
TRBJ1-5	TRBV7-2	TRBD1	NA	TGTGCCAGCAGCTTAGATGGGACAGGGGCGTATCAGCCCCAGCATTTT	CASSLDGTGAYQPQHF
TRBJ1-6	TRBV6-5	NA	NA	TGTGCCAGCCGTATCGAAGGGACTATCAATTCACCCCTCCACTTT	CASRIEGTINSPLHF
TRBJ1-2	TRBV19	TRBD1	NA	TGTGCCAGTAGTATAGCGACAGGGGAAGTGGACTATGGCTACACCTTC	CASSIATGEVDYGYTF
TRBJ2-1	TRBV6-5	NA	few	TGTGCCAGCAGAGCGCTTACCTACAATGAGCAGTTCTTC	CASRALTYNEQFF
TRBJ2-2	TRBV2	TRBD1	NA	TGTGCCAGCAATCGACAGGGGACTGTGAACACCGGGGAGCTGTTTTTT	CASNRQGTVNTGELFF
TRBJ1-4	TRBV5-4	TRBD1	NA	TGTGCCAGCAGCTTGGGACAGGGCGGAAATGAAAAACTGTTTTTT	CASSLGQGGNEKLFF
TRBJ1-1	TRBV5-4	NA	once	TGTGCCAGCAACCAGGGCACTGAAGCTTTCTTT	CASNQGTEAFF
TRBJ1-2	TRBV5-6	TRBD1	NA	TGTGCCAGCAGCTTCCGGGACAGGGGAATCTATGGCTACACCTTC	CASSFRDRGIYGYTF
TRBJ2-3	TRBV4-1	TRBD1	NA	TGCGCCAGCAGCCAAAGAAGGGAGACAGGGGCAGATACGCAGTATTTT	CASSQRRETGADTQYF
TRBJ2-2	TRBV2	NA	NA	TGTGCCAGCAGCCTCTCCGGGACAACGAACACCGGGGAGCTGTTTTTT	CASSLSGTTNTGELFF
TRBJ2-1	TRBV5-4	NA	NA	TGTGCCAGCAGCTTGAAACTAGGGGGTTTAGATGAGCAGTTCTTC	CASSLKLGGLDEQFF